This T cell receptor beta chain stems from a study of T-cell reconstitution after alpha-beta-depleted transplantation in children. General study results and limits: Once a year had passed after transplant, T-cell counts and diversity came mostly from newly produced T cells. Several patients had high TCRbeta diversity at day 60; it came from surviving recipient T cells and thymic progenitors. Reported findings indicate that, about two months after transplant, alpha-beta T cells came from several hundred expanded clones, which were derived from non-depleted graft cells.

TCRbeta library construction was performed incorporating unique molecular identifiers. TCRdb analysed the PCR reads with MiXCR anew, one entry per CDR3 protein. This table holds 700,000 to 950,000 distinct CDR3 sequences, 16% found once. Germline lookup yields CDR1 LGHDT and CDR2 YNNKEL (reference sequence). The CDR3 sequence is 12 residues long. V was cut by 7 bases and J by 4 bases, with 10 bases left in between. Of note for this clonotype: The target antigen is unknown.

The origin of this receptor is a male patient between 5 and 17 years old who had a stem cell transplant for acute lymphoblastic leukemia, so the T cells may come from the graft donor. The specimen was PBMCs, mostly from graft donor cells, collected 360 days after TCRalphabeta/CD19-depleted stem cell transplant. The rearrangement links TRBV3-1 to TRBJ2-5, with a weak D call TRBD2 (5 bases). CDR3 DNA sequence: TGTGCCAGCACCGAGGGCCGAGAGACCCAGTACTTC. Its translation: CASTEGRETQYF.